This T cell receptor (beta chain) was identified in a study of cytomegalovirus exposure and HLA in healthy donors. Study-wide points: In a later analysis, TCR beta V- and J-gene trimming was associated with a missense DCLRE1C variant.

V lost 4 bases, J lost 4 bases, and 15 bases lay in between. The CDR3 is made up of 15 amino acids. Per the germline V gene, CDR1 is SGHRS and CDR2 is YFSETQ. 13 Jbeta primers and 60 Vbeta primers were used for the PCR. TCRdb's table, derived via immunoSEQ multiplex PCR, lists solely in-frame clones and lacks some. This sample carries fewer than 90,000 clones, roughly 79% of them seen once, and the ten largest clones take approximately 1.4%. On this clone itself: The antigen is not known. The same CDR3 arises from other DNA sequences in this sample as well.

V is TRBV5-1 and J is TRBJ1-3; D may be TRBD1 (6 bases). Sequenced: PBMCs. This receptor was identified in a male donor in good health and CMV-seronegative. The CDR3 sequence is CASSPEGGQGNTIYF. CDR3 sequence (DNA): TGCGCCAGCAGCCCAGAGGGGGGGCAAGGAAACACCATATATTTT.